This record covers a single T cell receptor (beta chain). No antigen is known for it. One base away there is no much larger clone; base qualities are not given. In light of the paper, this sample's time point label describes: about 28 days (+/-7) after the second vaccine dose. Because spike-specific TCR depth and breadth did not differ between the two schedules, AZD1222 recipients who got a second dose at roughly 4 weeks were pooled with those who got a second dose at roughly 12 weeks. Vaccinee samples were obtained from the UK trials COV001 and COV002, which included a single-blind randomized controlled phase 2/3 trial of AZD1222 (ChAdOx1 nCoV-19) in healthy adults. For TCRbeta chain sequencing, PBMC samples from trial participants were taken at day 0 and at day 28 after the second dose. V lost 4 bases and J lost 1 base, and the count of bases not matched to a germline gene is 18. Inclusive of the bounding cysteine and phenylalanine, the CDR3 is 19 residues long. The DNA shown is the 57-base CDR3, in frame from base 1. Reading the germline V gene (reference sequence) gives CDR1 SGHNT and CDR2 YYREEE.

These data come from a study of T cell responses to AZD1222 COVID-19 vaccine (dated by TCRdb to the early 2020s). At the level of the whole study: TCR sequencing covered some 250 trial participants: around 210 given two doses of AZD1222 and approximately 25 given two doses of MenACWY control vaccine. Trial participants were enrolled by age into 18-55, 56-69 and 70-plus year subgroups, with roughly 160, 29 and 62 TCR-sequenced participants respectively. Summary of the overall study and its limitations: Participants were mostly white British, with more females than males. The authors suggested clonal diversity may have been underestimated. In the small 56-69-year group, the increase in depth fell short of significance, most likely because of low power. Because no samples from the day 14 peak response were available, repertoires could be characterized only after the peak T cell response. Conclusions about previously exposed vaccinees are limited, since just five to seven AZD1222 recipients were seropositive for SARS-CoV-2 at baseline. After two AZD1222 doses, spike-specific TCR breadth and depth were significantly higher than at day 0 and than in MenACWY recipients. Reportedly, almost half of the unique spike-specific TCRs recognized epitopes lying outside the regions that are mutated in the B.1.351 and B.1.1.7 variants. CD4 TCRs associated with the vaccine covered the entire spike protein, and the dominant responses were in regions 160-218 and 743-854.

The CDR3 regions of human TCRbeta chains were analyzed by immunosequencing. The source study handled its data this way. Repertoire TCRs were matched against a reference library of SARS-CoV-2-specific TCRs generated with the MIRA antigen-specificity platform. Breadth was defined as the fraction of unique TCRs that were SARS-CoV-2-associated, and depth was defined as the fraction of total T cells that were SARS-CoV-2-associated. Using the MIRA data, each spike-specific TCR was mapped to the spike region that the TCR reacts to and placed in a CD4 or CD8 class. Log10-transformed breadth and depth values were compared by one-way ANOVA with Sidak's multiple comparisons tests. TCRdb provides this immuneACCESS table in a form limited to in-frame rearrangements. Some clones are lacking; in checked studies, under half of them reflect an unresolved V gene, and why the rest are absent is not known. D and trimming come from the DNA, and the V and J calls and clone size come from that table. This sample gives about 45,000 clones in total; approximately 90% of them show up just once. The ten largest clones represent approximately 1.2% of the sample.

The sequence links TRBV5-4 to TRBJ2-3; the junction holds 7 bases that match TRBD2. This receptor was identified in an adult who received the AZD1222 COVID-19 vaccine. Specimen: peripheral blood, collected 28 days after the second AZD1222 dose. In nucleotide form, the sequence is TGTGCCAGCAGCGTTGTTGGCGGGAGCCGGCGCTATGGCACAGATACGCAGTATTTT. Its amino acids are CASSVVGGSRRYGTDTQYF.